Listed below are T cell receptor beta chains from one sample, sequenced in a study of cytomegalovirus exposure and HLA in healthy donors. Here immunoSEQ multiplex PCR was the method, and the copy in TCRdb shows in-frame clones only, minus some. In the table there are 97,000 or so clones, roughly 87% of which are singletons. Specimen: PBMCs. The source of these receptors is a woman in her thirties in good health and CMV-seronegative. The CDR3 runs from the conserved cysteine through the conserved F or W. The D gene is left open where the match is weak. Expanded clones are given a class, and other clones once, few, many or no size at all.

clone_size d_call j_call cdr3_length v_call cdr3_nt cdr3_aa
few - TRBJ2-4 15 TRBV11-2 TGTGCCAGCAGCTTAGATGGCCGGGCGGGAAACATTCAGTACTTC CASSLDGRAGNIQYF
once TRBD2 TRBJ2-1 15 TRBV7-3 TGTGCCAGCAGCCCGCAACTAGCGGGGTGGGATGAGCAGTTCTTC CASSPQLAGWDEQFF
- - TRBJ2-7 12 TRBV10-3 TGTGCCATCAGTGGAGTCTCGTCCGAGCAGTACTTC CAISGVSSEQYF
- TRBD1 TRBJ2-3 19 TRBV28 TGTGCCAGCAGTCCCCCTTTTCGGGTCGGGACAGGGGGATCGGATACGCAGTATTTT CASSPPFRVGTGGSDTQYF
- TRBD2 TRBJ2-5 12 TRBV28 TGTGCCAGCGGGGGACTAGTGAAGACCCAGTACTTC CASGGLVKTQYF
- TRBD1 TRBJ1-4 12 TRBV6-6 TGCACCAGCAGGGACAGTAATGAAAAACTGTTTTTT CTSRDSNEKLFF
- - TRBJ1-1 16 TRBV5-1 TGCGCCAGCAGCTTGGGCTTGAGAGAAATGAACACTGAAGCTTTCTTT CASSLGLREMNTEAFF
- TRBD1 TRBJ2-1 16 TRBV4-2 TGTGCCAGCAGCCTACGGACAGGGGGCGGTATGAATGAGCAGTTCTTC CASSLRTGGGMNEQFF
- TRBD1 TRBJ1-6 18 TRBV25-1 TGTGCCAGCAGTGCCCTAGAGGAGGCGGGGACAGGTAATTCACCCCTCCACTTT CASSALEEAGTGNSPLHF
few TRBD1 TRBJ1-2 15 TRBV5-6 TGTGCCAGCAGCTTGGTAGACAGGGGCGACGAGGGCTACACCTTC CASSLVDRGDEGYTF
- - TRBJ2-7 13 TRBV11-2 TGTGCCAGCAGCTTCGGCGGTACCTACGAGCAGTACTTC CASSFGGTYEQYF
- - TRBJ1-1 15 TRBV19 TGTGCCAGTAGTGCACCGGGACTTAGCGCGGCTGAAGCTTTCTTT CASSAPGLSAAEAFF
few - TRBJ2-7 12 TRBV2 TGTGCCAGCAGCAGGGGGGTCTACGAGCAGTACTTC CASSRGVYEQYF
- - TRBJ1-3 15 TRBV2 TGTGCCAGCAGTGAATGGCTCAACTCTGGAAACACCATATATTTT CASSEWLNSGNTIYF
- - TRBJ2-7 13 TRBV6-5 TGTGCCAGCAGTTCGGAGGTCTCCTACGAGCAGTACTTC CASSSEVSYEQYF
few TRBD2 TRBJ2-7 13 TRBV28 TGTGCCAGCAGGCACCCTAGCGGCTACGAGCAGTACTTC CASRHPSGYEQYF
- TRBD2 TRBJ2-5 14 TRBV19 TGTGCCAGTAGTATCGGGGGGTTCCAAGAGACCCAGTACTTC CASSIGGFQETQYF
- TRBD1 TRBJ2-7 17 TRBV5-1 TGCGCCAGCAGCGTCGGACCAAGTGGGACAGAAAGATACGAGCAGTACTTC CASSVGPSGTERYEQYF
- - TRBJ2-1 15 TRBV10-2 TGCGCCAGCAGTGATGAAGGGGGTAAGGGCAATGAGCAGTTCTTC CASSDEGGKGNEQFF
- TRBD1 TRBJ2-1 14 TRBV7-9 TGTGCCAGCATAGTACAGGGGATGCACAATGAGCAGTTCTTC CASIVQGMHNEQFF
once TRBD2 TRBJ2-3 17 TRBV5-6 TGTGCCAGCAGCTTGTCGGACTTGCTAGCGGGAGCAGATACGCAGTATTTT CASSLSDLLAGADTQYF
- TRBD1 TRBJ1-1 13 TRBV29-1 TGCAGCGTTGAGACAGGGGCCAGGACTGAAGCTTTCTTT CSVETGARTEAFF
once TRBD1 TRBJ1-1 14 TRBV4-3 TGCGCCAGCCAGCGGGACAGGGGGGACACTGAAGCTTTCTTT CASQRDRGDTEAFF
- TRBD2 TRBJ2-7 15 TRBV5-8 TGTGCCAGCAGCGAAGGGACTACACCCCTCTACGAGCAGTACTTC CASSEGTTPLYEQYF
- - TRBJ2-1 11 TRBV27 TGTGCCAGCAGTTTACTTAGGGAGTGGTTCTTC CASSLLREWFF
- TRBD2 TRBJ2-3 14 TRBV13 TGTGCCAGCAGCTGGACTAGCGGGGCGGATACGCAGTATTTT CASSWTSGADTQYF
- TRBD1 TRBJ1-1 14 TRBV7-3 TGTGCCAGCAGTCACGGACAGGCCAACACTGAAGCTTTCTTT CASSHGQANTEAFF
- - TRBJ2-7 12 TRBV29-1 TGCAGCGTTGATGACAGGGCGGGGGAGCAGTACTTC CSVDDRAGEQYF
- TRBD1 TRBJ2-1 15 TRBV4-2 TGTGCCAGCAGCCCCCCGGGACAGGGCTACAATGAGCAGTTCTTC CASSPPGQGYNEQFF
once - TRBJ1-3 16 TRBV29-1 TGCAGCGTTGAGGGGGCCGGGGTTAGCTCTGGAAACACCATATATTTT CSVEGAGVSSGNTIYF
- TRBD1 TRBJ1-5 15 TRBV6-6 TGTGCCAGCAGACCCACAGGGGGGGCTGGTCAGCCCCAGCATTTT CASRPTGGAGQPQHF
- - TRBJ1-2 12 TRBV27 TGTGCCAGCTGGACGGACATCTATGGCTACACCTTC CASWTDIYGYTF
- TRBD2 TRBJ2-3 18 TRBV2 TGTGCCAGCAGCGTGGGGCATACTAGCGGGGGGTTTGCAGATACGCAGTATTTT CASSVGHTSGGFADTQYF
- - TRBJ1-5 15 TRBV6-1 TGTGCCAGCAGTGAACGGGAGGGGCTCGGTCAGCCCCAGCATTTT CASSEREGLGQPQHF
- - TRBJ2-1 14 TRBV29-1 TGCAGCGTTGCCCGTACCACGTCGGGCAATGAGCAGTTCTTC CSVARTTSGNEQFF
- TRBD2 TRBJ2-7 16 TRBV5-1 TGCGCCAGCAGCTTGGGGGGGGGATCCCCCCTCTACGAGCAGTACTTC CASSLGGGSPLYEQYF
- TRBD1 TRBJ1-4 15 TRBV4-3 TGCGCCAGCAGCCGAGGGGACAGGAAATATGAAAAACTGTTTTTT CASSRGDRKYEKLFF
- TRBD2 TRBJ2-7 12 TRBV29-1 TGCAGCGTAACTAGCGGGGGCTACGAGCAGTACTTC CSVTSGGYEQYF
- - TRBJ1-2 14 TRBV2 TGTGCCAGCAGAGGGGAGGGGGGAAGTCAGGGCTACACCTTC CASRGEGGSQGYTF
once TRBD2 TRBJ2-3 14 TRBV28 TGTGCCAGCAGTTTAGACGGGAGGCCAGATACGCAGTATTTT CASSLDGRPDTQYF
- TRBD2 TRBJ2-7 16 TRBV4-3 TGCGCCAGCAGCCAAGTTGCGGGACTAGGAGCCTACGAGCAGTACTTC CASSQVAGLGAYEQYF